This T cell receptor (beta chain) was observed in a study of blood T cell repertoires in COVID-19. Study-level information: Researchers got acute and convalescent COVID-19 samples from the United States, Italy and Spain. From T cells, B-cell-depleted T cells, or PBMCs came the material, which was cDNA or gDNA.

Per the original data handling: For nucleated cells, counts were estimated from reference gene primer amplification. Sequencing was performed with immunoSEQ multiplex PCR; in TCRdb, only in-frame clones are kept and a portion is missing. V, J and clone size were drawn from that table, and D and trimming were deduced from the DNA. Of around 81,000 clones listed, around four fifths were seen once; the top ten hold roughly 3.2%. This CDR3 is 16 amino acids long. Trimming took 1 base from V and 1 from J, leaving 10 bases between them. Germline V gene lookup returns CDR1 SEHNR and CDR2 FQNEAQ (reference sequence).

The sample comprised peripheral blood. This receptor was obtained from a man aged 45 to 65 with acute or convalescent COVID-19. The gene calls are TRBV7-9 and TRBJ1-4; D is ambiguous. CDR3 in amino acids: CASSLGDRGTNEKLFF. CDR3 sequence (DNA): TGTGCCAGCAGCTTAGGTGACCGAGGAACTAATGAAAAACTGTTTTTT.